This T cell receptor beta chain appears in the sequencing data of a study of cytomegalovirus exposure and HLA in healthy donors. Per the germline V gene, CDR1 is SGHDT and CDR2 is YYEEEE. The CDR3 loop spans 16 amino acids. Between the trimmed V and J ends, which lost 1 base and 3 bases, there was a span of 15 bases. The study's findings and limits: In an earlier analysis, productive rearrangement rates for most beta V segments clustered near 87% or 30%. TCR beta V- and J-gene trimming, according to a later analysis, was linked to a missense DCLRE1C variant.

In the case of this clone: Antigen: not known.

Each donor was nominally healthy when sampled (though unrecorded immune exposures were likely). PCR primers comprised 60 Vbeta and 13 Jbeta primers. The table came from immunoSEQ multiplex PCR; TCRdb's copy has only in-frame clones and leaves some out. In the table there are 95,000 to 100,000 clones, roughly 74% of which are singletons. The TCR originated in a woman between 40 and 50 years old in good health and CMV-seronegative. This chain connects TRBV5-6 to TRBJ2-3, with D possibly matching TRBD2 (5 bases). Specimen: PBMCs. The CDR3 DNA follows: TGTGCCAGCAGCTTGTTATTGGGAGAGGTTACAGATACGCAGTATTTT. Protein product: CASSLLLGEVTDTQYF.